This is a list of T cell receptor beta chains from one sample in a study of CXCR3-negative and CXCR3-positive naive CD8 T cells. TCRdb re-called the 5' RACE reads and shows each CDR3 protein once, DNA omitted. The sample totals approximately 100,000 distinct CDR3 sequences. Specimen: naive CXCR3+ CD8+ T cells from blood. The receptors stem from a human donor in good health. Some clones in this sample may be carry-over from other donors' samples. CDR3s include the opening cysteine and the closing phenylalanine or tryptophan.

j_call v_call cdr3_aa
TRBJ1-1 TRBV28 CASSLSRDRPNTEAFF
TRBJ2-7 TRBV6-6 CASTDGPPYEQYF
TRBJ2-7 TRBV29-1 CSVVNRGYEQYF
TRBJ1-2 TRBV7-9 CASTQVVADYGYIF
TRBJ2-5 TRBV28 CASSLWAVTKQETQYF
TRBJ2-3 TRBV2 CASKASRYDTQYF
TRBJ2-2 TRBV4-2 CASSQGTYTGELFF
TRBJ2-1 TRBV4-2 CASTQDEPSARGLDYNEQFF
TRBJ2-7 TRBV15 CATSIQRGLYEQYF
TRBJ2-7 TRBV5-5 CASSVLTGAYEQYF
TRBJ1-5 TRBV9 CASGTGGNQPQHF
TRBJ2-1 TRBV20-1 CSARVGDNEQFF
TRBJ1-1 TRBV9 CASSRDSQAEAFF
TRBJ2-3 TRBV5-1 CASSLLGPDTQYF
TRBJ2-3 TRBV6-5 CASSYSAVGTAPSTDTQYF
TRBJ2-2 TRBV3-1 CASRRWTEENTGELFF